The source of this TCR beta chain is a study of T cell responses to AZD1222 COVID-19 vaccine. Study summary: Second-dose intervals near 4 or 12 weeks were combined.

Trimming shortened V by 2 bases and J by 10 bases, and 9 bases separated the two germline ends. The CDR3 totals 12 residues. Germline V lookup: CDR1 KGHSH, CDR2 LQKENI. Of note for this clone: Antigen unknown.

Overall study results and limits: Possibly, clonal diversity was underestimated; donors were largely white British and included more females. Spike was spanned by vaccine-associated CD4 TCRs, with dominance at 160-218 and 743-854. A reported finding is that nearly half of spike-specific TCRs target unmutated variant regions.

Assay: immunoSEQ multiplex PCR; the TCRdb copy retains only in-frame clones and omits some. There are 95,000 to 150,000 clones in the sample; around 89% occur only once, and around 3.1% lies in the top ten. V is TRBV18 and J is TRBJ1-5; D is uncertain. This specimen consisted of peripheral blood, obtained on day 0 of AZD1222 vaccination. This TCR was sampled from an adult in good health. The CDR3 DNA reads as TGTGCCAGCTCACCAGGGGATGAACCCCAGCATTTT. Translation: CASSPGDEPQHF.